This is a list of T cell receptor beta chains from one sample in a study of T cell responses to AZD1222 COVID-19 vaccine. TCRdb's copy holds only in-frame clones and misses some; the assay was immunoSEQ multiplex PCR. Of some 81,000 clones in the sample, 80% to 95% are singletons; the top ten hold around 10%. The input for sequencing was peripheral blood, taken 28 days after the second AZD1222 dose. The receptors come from an adult who received the AZD1222 COVID-19 vaccine. CDR3s include the opening cysteine and the closing phenylalanine or tryptophan. Fields, in order: CDR3 length, V gene, clone size, J gene, D gene, CDR3 DNA, CDR3 protein. D genes are given only for firm matches. For some rows the clone size is stated as once, few or many, or as a class when expanded; others skip it.

length: 12; V: TRBV28; size: NA; J: TRBJ1-2; D: NA; DNA: TGTGCCAGCAGTTCACAGGGTTGGGGCTACACCTTC; CDR3: CASSSQGWGYTF
length: 16; V: TRBV3-1/TRBV3-2; size: few; J: TRBJ2-5; D: NA; DNA: TGTGCCAGCAGCCAAGGCCGGACGTTAGCGCGGGAGACCCAGTACTTC; CDR3: CASSQGRTLARETQYF
length: 15; V: TRBV18; size: once; J: TRBJ2-7; D: TRBD1; DNA: TGTGCCAGCTCCCCTAGACAGGGGGCCTCCTACGAGCAGTACTTC; CDR3: CASSPRQGASYEQYF
length: 14; V: TRBV5-6; size: NA; J: TRBJ2-1; D: NA; DNA: TGTGCCAGCAGCGCCGGACTTTTCTACAATGAGCAGTTCTTC; CDR3: CASSAGLFYNEQFF
length: 14; V: TRBV29-1; size: NA; J: TRBJ2-1; D: TRBD2; DNA: TGCAGCGGGGGGATAGCGCTAGCGGGCCCGAAGCAGTTCTTC; CDR3: CSGGIALAGPKQFF
length: 18; V: TRBV3-1/TRBV3-2; size: NA; J: TRBJ1-2; D: TRBD1; DNA: TGTGCCAGCAGCCAAAGACCGGGGACAGGGAAAGCTAACTATGGCTACACCTTC; CDR3: CASSQRPGTGKANYGYTF
length: 14; V: TRBV5-1; size: NA; J: TRBJ1-6; D: TRBD1; DNA: TGCGCCAGCGGCGAGGACAGGGCCTCCCTGGCCCTCCACTTT; CDR3: CASGEDRASLALHF
length: 14; V: TRBV6-5; size: NA; J: TRBJ1-1; D: NA; DNA: TGTGCCAGCAGTTACTCGCCGACGAACACTGAAGCTTTCTTT; CDR3: CASSYSPTNTEAFF
length: 13; V: TRBV19; size: NA; J: TRBJ1-2; D: TRBD1; DNA: TGTGCCAGTGGGGTGACAGGGGCCTATGGCTACACCTTC; CDR3: CASGVTGAYGYTF
length: 13; V: TRBV11-2; size: once; J: TRBJ1-4; D: NA; DNA: TGTGCCAGCAGCTTAGACAGGGGTGAAAAACTGTTTTTT; CDR3: CASSLDRGEKLFF
length: 14; V: TRBV7-9; size: NA; J: TRBJ1-1; D: NA; DNA: TGTGCCAGCAGCATGGCCGGGACGTACACTGAAGCTTTCTTT; CDR3: CASSMAGTYTEAFF
length: 16; V: TRBV27; size: NA; J: TRBJ2-7; D: NA; DNA: NA; CDR3: CASSFGSGGGRYEQYF
length: 15; V: TRBV30; size: NA; J: TRBJ2-3; D: NA; DNA: TGTGCCTCTCAGGGGCTACCCCGCCCCACAGATACGCAGTATTTT; CDR3: CASQGLPRPTDTQYF
length: 18; V: TRBV27; size: NA; J: TRBJ2-1; D: NA; DNA: TGTGCCAGCAGTGGGTCTAGCAGAGGATTTAGCTCCTACAATGAGCAGTTCTTC; CDR3: CASSGSSRGFSSYNEQFF
length: 14; V: TRBV18; size: NA; J: TRBJ2-7; D: NA; DNA: TGTGCCAGCTCACCATCAGGGTTGGACCACGAGCAGTACTTC; CDR3: CASSPSGLDHEQYF
length: 14; V: TRBV5-1; size: NA; J: TRBJ2-1; D: NA; DNA: TGCGCCAGCAGCTTGGACCAAATTTACAATGAGCAGTTCTTC; CDR3: CASSLDQIYNEQFF
length: 15; V: TRBV10-3; size: NA; J: TRBJ1-2; D: NA; DNA: TGTGCCATCAAAGGGGGACTATCCACTAACTATGGCTACACCTTC; CDR3: CAIKGGLSTNYGYTF
length: 12; V: TRBV28; size: NA; J: TRBJ2-3; D: NA; DNA: TGTGCCAGCAGTCCTCCGGGCCGGACGCAGTATTTT; CDR3: CASSPPGRTQYF
length: 15; V: TRBV18; size: NA; J: TRBJ1-1; D: NA; DNA: TGTGCCAGCTCACCCTTTTTTGACAGCAACACTGAAGCTTTCTTT; CDR3: CASSPFFDSNTEAFF
length: 19; V: TRBV11-2; size: NA; J: TRBJ2-5; D: TRBD1; DNA: TGTGCCAGCAGCTTAAGGGAAGGGACAGGGGGCCTCCTAAGAGCGACCCAGTACTTC; CDR3: CASSLREGTGGLLRATQYF
length: 14; V: TRBV27; size: NA; J: TRBJ2-7; D: NA; DNA: TGTGCCAGCAGCCCGGGGACCATCATCTACGAGCAGTACTTC; CDR3: CASSPGTIIYEQYF
length: 14; V: TRBV28; size: NA; J: TRBJ2-2; D: NA; DNA: TGTGCCAGCGGACGGGAGTGGAACACCGGGGAGCTGTTTTTT; CDR3: CASGREWNTGELFF
length: 15; V: TRBV27; size: NA; J: TRBJ2-7; D: NA; DNA: TGTGCCAGCAGTCCACTTGGGCGGGGAGCCTACGAGCAGTACTTC; CDR3: CASSPLGRGAYEQYF
length: 13; V: TRBV19; size: NA; J: TRBJ1-5; D: NA; DNA: TGTGCCAGTAGTTTGAGGGTGAATCAGCCCCAGCATTTT; CDR3: CASSLRVNQPQHF
length: 17; V: TRBV9; size: NA; J: TRBJ1-6; D: TRBD1; DNA: TGTGCCAGCAGCGTGGGGGGACAGAACCACCTATTCCCACCCCTCCACTTT; CDR3: CASSVGGQNHLFPPLHF
length: 15; V: TRBV18; size: NA; J: TRBJ1-2; D: TRBD1; DNA: TGTGCCAGCTCACCTGGTCAGGGGGGCGGCTATGGCTACACCTTC; CDR3: CASSPGQGGGYGYTF
length: 17; V: TRBV14; size: once; J: TRBJ2-1; D: TRBD2; DNA: TGTGCCAGCAGCCAAGAAATAGCGGGGGGGCCGTACAATGAGCAGTTCTTC; CDR3: CASSQEIAGGPYNEQFF
length: 14; V: TRBV11-2; size: once; J: TRBJ2-3; D: NA; DNA: TGTGCCACCTCAAGCGGGACAATCACAGATACGCAGTATTTT; CDR3: CATSSGTITDTQYF
length: 18; V: TRBV28; size: NA; J: TRBJ2-7; D: TRBD1; DNA: TGTGCCAGCAGTACTGACAGGGGCCAAGTAGGGGCCTCCTACGAGCAGTACTTC; CDR3: CASSTDRGQVGASYEQYF
length: 14; V: TRBV10-2; size: NA; J: TRBJ2-1; D: TRBD1; DNA: TGCGCCAGCACCGGGACAGGCTCCTACAATGAGCAGTTCTTC; CDR3: CASTGTGSYNEQFF
length: 13; V: TRBV7-2; size: NA; J: TRBJ1-2; D: NA; DNA: TGTGCCAGCAGCTCAGCTTTGCGGGGGGGCTACACCTTC; CDR3: CASSSALRGGYTF
length: 13; V: TRBV7-7; size: NA; J: TRBJ2-1; D: NA; DNA: TGTGCTAGCAGCTTAGTGGGCCCAAGTGAGCAGTTCTTC; CDR3: CASSLVGPSEQFF
length: 15; V: TRBV28; size: NA; J: TRBJ1-4; D: NA; DNA: TGTGCCAGCAGTTTACCGGGGGCATCTAATGAAAAACTGTTTTTT; CDR3: CASSLPGASNEKLFF
length: 16; V: TRBV30; size: NA; J: TRBJ2-1; D: TRBD2; DNA: TGTGCCTGGAGGACTAGCGGGGGGATTTTCTACAATGAGCAGTTCTTC; CDR3: CAWRTSGGIFYNEQFF
length: 14; V: TRBV5-1; size: NA; J: TRBJ2-5; D: TRBD2; DNA: TGCGCCAGCAGCTTACGGGGACTACAAGAGACCCAGTACTTC; CDR3: CASSLRGLQETQYF
length: 16; V: TRBV6-1; size: once; J: TRBJ2-1; D: NA; DNA: TGTGCCAGCAGTGGTTACCTCGATCCCTCCTACAATGAGCAGTTCTTC; CDR3: CASSGYLDPSYNEQFF
length: 16; V: TRBV6-5; size: NA; J: TRBJ2-7; D: NA; DNA: TGTGCCAGCAGTTACTCGTTCCAGGGCCACTCCTACGAGCAGTACTTC; CDR3: CASSYSFQGHSYEQYF
length: 15; V: TRBV9; size: NA; J: TRBJ2-5; D: NA; DNA: TGTGCCAGCAGCCCTGTCCCAGGGCCCCAAGAGACCCAGTACTTC; CDR3: CASSPVPGPQETQYF
length: 14; V: TRBV5-1; size: NA; J: TRBJ1-5; D: NA; DNA: TGCGCCAGCAGCTTGGTCAGGGGTGGACAGCCCCAGCATTTT; CDR3: CASSLVRGGQPQHF
length: 15; V: TRBV7-8; size: NA; J: TRBJ1-5; D: NA; DNA: TGTGCCAGCAGTCCGGTGGACACTAGCAATCAGCCCCAGCATTTT; CDR3: CASSPVDTSNQPQHF
length: 13; V: TRBV14; size: NA; J: TRBJ1-1; D: NA; DNA: TGTGCCAGCAGCCAGGAAGCGAACACTGAAGCTTTCTTT; CDR3: CASSQEANTEAFF
length: 15; V: TRBV7-2; size: NA; J: TRBJ1-3; D: NA; DNA: TGTGCCAGCAGCTTAGATCCTGCTCCTGGAAACACCATATATTTT; CDR3: CASSLDPAPGNTIYF
length: 17; V: TRBV6-1; size: NA; J: TRBJ1-5; D: NA; DNA: TGTGCCAGCAGTGAAGCGTACTCAGGGATTAGCAATCAGCCCCAGCATTTT; CDR3: CASSEAYSGISNQPQHF
length: 13; V: TRBV29-1; size: NA; J: TRBJ1-4; D: NA; DNA: TGCAGCGCCCAACAGGGTCTGGGTGAAAAACTGTTTTTT; CDR3: CSAQQGLGEKLFF
length: 15; V: TRBV29-1; size: NA; J: TRBJ2-1; D: TRBD2; DNA: TGCAGCGTTGCGGCGGGACTAGCGGGCTCCAATGAGCAGTTCTTC; CDR3: CSVAAGLAGSNEQFF
length: 11; V: TRBV27; size: NA; J: TRBJ2-5; D: NA; DNA: TGTGCCAGCGGTAGGGTGGAGACCCAGTACTTC; CDR3: CASGRVETQYF
length: 13; V: TRBV7-8; size: NA; J: TRBJ2-7; D: NA; DNA: TGTGCCAGCAGCCCAGGGCCACTGTGGGAGCAGTACTTC; CDR3: CASSPGPLWEQYF
length: 15; V: TRBV15; size: NA; J: TRBJ1-5; D: NA; DNA: TGTGCCACCAGCACAAGGGCCCTTAGCAATCAGCCCCAGCATTTT; CDR3: CATSTRALSNQPQHF
length: 13; V: TRBV11-1; size: NA; J: TRBJ1-5; D: NA; DNA: TGTGCCAGCAGCGCCTCGGAAGACCAGCCCCAGCATTTT; CDR3: CASSASEDQPQHF
length: 15; V: TRBV19; size: NA; J: TRBJ1-3; D: NA; DNA: TGTGCCAGTAGTATCGACCGCCGCATTGGAAACACCATATATTTT; CDR3: CASSIDRRIGNTIYF
length: 17; V: TRBV23-1; size: once; J: TRBJ2-2; D: NA; DNA: TGCGCCAGCAGTCAATCGGGAGACAAGGGGAACACCGGGGAGCTGTTTTTT; CDR3: CASSQSGDKGNTGELFF